These 20 T cell receptor beta chains originate from one sample sequenced in a study of brain T cells in children with intractable seizures. Data came from immunoSEQ multiplex PCR; TCRdb stores just in-frame clones and leaves some out. The sample includes approximately 41,000 clones, around 90% of them seen just once. This specimen was peripheral blood, taken at surgery. The receptors come from a girl aged 2-10 years with tuberous sclerosis and intractable seizures.

The CDR3 sequence is CASGPPGQGVFNTEAFF. CDR3 nucleotide sequence: TGTGCTAGTGGTCCCCCAGGGCAGGGGGTGTTTAACACTGAAGCTTTCTTT. This rearrangement joins TRBV12-5 to TRBJ1-1; 7 nucleotides agree with TRBD1. Trimming cost V 5 bases and J 2 bases; bases outside gene matches: 14. Germline V gene lookup returns CDR1 LGHNT and CDR2 FRNRAP. The CDR3 loop spans 17 amino acids.

The chain carries TRBV7-9 and TRBJ2-6, with 9 bases aligning to TRBD1. V lost 1 base, J lost 0 bases, and 1 base stayed unmatched. The CDR3 runs 17 residues. Looked up from germline, CDR1 is SEHNR and CDR2 is FQNEAQ (reference sequence). The CDR3 here is CASSLEQGASGANVLTF. CDR3 bases: TGTGCCAGCAGCTTAGAACAGGGGGCCTCTGGGGCCAACGTCCTGACTTTC.

This chain links TRBV3-1 (or the pseudogene TRBV3-2) with TRBJ2-3; 14 bases are shared with TRBD2. The CDR3 has 18 residues. V shed 1 base and J 0 bases; nucleotides not matched to a gene: 3. CDR1 is LGHDT and CDR2 is YNNKEL in the germline V gene (reference sequence). CDR3 amino acids: CASSQGLAGGLSTDTQYF. The DNA for the CDR3 is TGTGCCAGCAGCCAAGGACTAGCGGGGGGGCTGAGCACAGATACGCAGTATTTT.

This clone turned up a few times. This chain links TRBV7-6 with TRBJ1-5; tentative D call: TRBD1 (5 bases). V lost 5 bases, J lost 1 base, and 15 bases lay in between. The CDR3 sequence is 16 residues long. Germline CDR1 is SGHVS and CDR2 is FNYEAQ. The CDR3 reads CASSLSAGASNQPQHF. The CDR3 region has the DNA TGTGCCAGCAGCCTCTCGGCCGGGGCAAGCAATCAGCCCCAGCATTTT.

The chain joins TRBV27 to TRBJ2-7; 7 bases agree with TRBD2. The CDR3 contains 15 residues. Germline loops: CDR1 MNHEY, CDR2 SMNVEV (reference sequence). The trim removed 5 bases at V and 3 bases at J, leaving 10 bases unmatched. The CDR3 nucleotides are TGTGCCAGCAGTCCTCTAGCGGCGACTCTCTACGAGCAGTACGTC. The encoded protein is CASSPLAATLYEQYV.

The gene calls are TRBV14 and TRBJ1-1, with a possible D match to TRBD1 (5 bases). V lost 5 bases and J 2 bases, leaving 15 bases between the germline ends. This CDR3 has 15 residues. Germline V gene lookup returns CDR1 SGHDN and CDR2 FVKESK. The CDR3 DNA reads TGTGCCAGCAGCGTGCTAACAGGATCCAACACTGAAGCTTTCTTT. Protein: CASSVLTGSNTEAFF.

This clone was observed a single time. CDR3 nucleotide sequence: TGTGCCAGTAGTATTTCTGGCAGGAGCGGTTCGGGAGAGACCCAGTACTTC. As protein: CASSISGRSGSGETQYF. The rearrangement uses TRBV19 and TRBJ2-5; TRBD2 might be the D (5 bases). From germline, CDR1 is LNHDA and CDR2 SQIVND (reference sequence). The CDR3 runs 17 residues. The germline V and J ends were trimmed by 3 bases and 4 bases, with 21 bases remaining between them.

The chain links TRBV6-5 to TRBJ2-3, with D tentatively TRBD1 (7 bases). This CDR3 spans 15 amino acids. The germline CDR1 and CDR2 sequences are MNHEY and SVGAGI. With 9 bases removed from V and 2 bases from J, the gap between germline ends came to 18 bases. CDR3 in amino acids: CASRAAGGLTDTQYF. As DNA, the CDR3 is TGTGCCAGTCGAGCGGCAGGGGGGCTCACAGATACGCAGTATTTT.

The CDR3 reads CASSPWTGMNTEAFF. The CDR3 DNA follows: TGCGCCAGCAGTCCTTGGACAGGGATGAACACTGAAGCTTTCTTT. The chain links TRBV10-2 to TRBJ1-1; the match to TRBD1 covers 8 bases. Unmatched junction bases numbered 5, after V lost 5 bases and J lost 0 bases. The CDR3 consists of 15 residues. Germline CDR1 WSHSY, CDR2 SAAADI.

V and J are TRBV5-4 and TRBJ1-6; unclear D gene. The CDR3 totals 17 residues. CDR1 SGHNT and CDR2 YYREEE come from the germline V gene (reference sequence). V gave up 2 bases and J gave up 11 bases, with 23 bases separating them. DNA for the CDR3: TGTGCCAGCAGCTTAGGTAGCGGAACTCGGGTCCTTGCACCCCTCCACTTT. Translated: CASSLGSGTRVLAPLHF. Filled out from reference TRBV5-4 and TRBJ1-6, the complete variable domain reads ETGVTQSPTHLIKTRGQQVTLRCSSQSGHNTVSWYQQALGQGPQFIFQYYREEENGRGNFPPRFSGLQFPNYSSELNVNALELDDSALYLCASSLGSGTRVLAPLHFGNGTRLTVT.

The rearrangement links TRBV9 to TRBJ2-1; D is uncertain. V was clipped by 0 bases and J by 6 bases, with 10 bases between them. Germline CDR1 reads SGDLS; CDR2 reads YYNGEE. The CDR3 loop spans 14 amino acids. The CDR3 sequence is CASSVGPQSNEQFF. In DNA, the CDR3 is TGTGCCAGCAGCGTAGGACCGCAGAGCAATGAGCAGTTCTTC.

CDR3 sequence (DNA): TGTGCCAGCAGCCTATATAATACTCTCAATGAGCAGTTCTTC. As protein: CASSLYNTLNEQFF. The genes are TRBV3-1 (or the pseudogene TRBV3-2) and TRBJ2-1; D is ambiguous. Germline V gene lookup returns CDR1 LGHDT and CDR2 YNNKEL (reference sequence). V shed 4 bases and J shed 6 bases, with 13 bases lying between them. The CDR3 is 14 residues long.

This chain links TRBV11-3 with TRBJ2-5; D is possibly TRBD1 or TRBD2 (5 bases each). Germline CDR1 reads SGHNT; CDR2 reads YENEEA. The CDR3 length is 12 residues. With 5 bases removed from V and 13 bases from J, the gap between germline ends came to 17 bases. The CDR3 bases are TGTGCCAGCAGCACCTGGGACGGAACGATGTACTTC. Translating gives CASSTWDGTMYF.

J is TRBJ2-7 and V is TRBV27, with D maybe TRBD1 (6 bases). The CDR3 consists of 13 residues. Per germline, CDR1 MNHEY and CDR2 SMNVEV (reference sequence). The V end was cut by 0 bases, the J end by 6 bases, with 9 bases between. CDR3 sequence: CASSLSTGGEQYF. The DNA for the CDR3 is TGTGCCAGCAGTTTATCGACAGGCGGCGAGCAGTACTTC.

The CDR3 loop is CSVEPGQGYGYTF. The CDR3 nucleotides read TGCAGCGTTGAACCGGGACAGGGCTATGGCTACACCTTC. V usage is TRBV29-1 and J usage is TRBJ1-2; TRBD1 matches at 9 bases. Losses at the gene ends were 2 bases for V and 4 bases for J; bases not matched to a gene: 2. This CDR3 spans 13 amino acids. Germline values: CDR1 SQVTM, CDR2 ANQGSEA.

This clone was seen just once. This sequence joins TRBV7-9 and TRBJ2-1; D is unclear. CDR3 length: 12 amino acids. The ends were cut back, 1 base at V and 3 bases at J, with 1 base in the middle. Per the germline V gene, CDR1 is SEHNR and CDR2 is FQNEAQ (reference sequence). The CDR3 sequence is CASSLDYNEQFF. As DNA, the CDR3 is TGTGCCAGCAGCTTAGACTACAATGAGCAGTTCTTC.

The chain joins TRBV5-5 to TRBJ1-2; the D is unclear. With 0 bases removed from V and 2 bases from J, the gap between germline ends came to 8 bases. The CDR3 length is 14 residues. Germline values: CDR1 SGHKS, CDR2 YYEKEE (reference sequence). CDR3 in DNA: TGTGCCAGCAGCTTGGATCCGGGAAACTATGGCTACACCTTC. It yields the protein CASSLDPGNYGYTF.

The rearrangement uses TRBV7-9 and TRBJ1-1; D unresolved. V lost 5 bases and J 1 base, leaving 11 bases between the germline ends. Per the germline V gene, CDR1 is SEHNR and CDR2 is FQNEAQ (reference sequence). The CDR3 runs 14 residues. The CDR3: CASSTRDGNTEAFF. The CDR3 DNA is TGTGCCAGCAGCACCCGCGACGGGAACACTGAAGCTTTCTTT.

The rearrangement uses TRBV24-1 and TRBJ2-7; D perhaps matches TRBD2 (6 bases). CDR1 and CDR2 (germline): KGHDR, SFDVKD. V lost 5 bases, J lost 9 bases, and 16 bases lay in between. This CDR3 comprises 13 residues. As DNA, the CDR3 is TGTGCCACCAGTGGGCCTTCCGGGACTTTGCAGTACGTC. It codes for CATSGPSGTLQYV.

This chain connects TRBV7-9 to TRBJ1-2, with unresolved D. CDR3 length: 17 amino acids. Trimming pared 2 bases from V and 4 bases from J, leaving 20 bases between. CDR1 is SEHNR, CDR2 FQNEAQ, per germline (reference sequence). CDR3 sequence (DNA): TGTGCCAGCAGCTTATTTGGCCGCCAACGGGCATTCTATGGCTACACCTTC. Translating it yields CASSLFGRQRAFYGYTF.